The 7 T cell receptor beta chains below were found in one sample sequenced in a study of Graves' ophthalmopathy and Graves' hyperthyroidism. RNA served as the template for amplifying TCR beta CDR3 regions. First-round RT-PCR employed HTBI primers, with a second-round multiplex PCR after it. MiXCR, run by TCRdb on the multiplex PCR reads, gives a single entry per CDR3 protein. The sample has about 550,000 distinct CDR3 sequences; 39% are singletons. The sample was peripheral blood or thyroid tissue (not recorded which). Receptor source: an adult man with Graves' hyperthyroidism.

The table lists this clonotype with a few counts. The J gene is TRBJ2-2, the V gene TRBV2; D may correspond to TRBD1 or TRBD2 (5 bases each). The V end lost 6 bases, the J end lost 3 bases, and 17 bases lay between the germline ends. The CDR3 contains 16 residues. Germline V gives CDR1 SNHLY, CDR2 FYNNEI. CDR3: CASSQESGADTGELFF. The CDR3 region has the DNA TGTGCCAGCAGCCAAGAGTCCGGGGCGGACACCGGGGAGCTGTTTTTT.

This clonotype was recorded many times. The V and J genes are TRBV12-3 or TRBV12-4 and TRBJ1-1; D may be TRBD1 (5 bases). The V end lost 7 bases, the J end lost 7 bases, and 13 bases lay between the germline ends. This CDR3 is 12 amino acids long. The CDR3: CASTPRVSEAFF. CDR3 DNA: TGTGCCAGCACTCCCAGGGTAAGTGAAGCTTTCTTT.

This clonotype was recorded many times. This chain joins TRBV7-9 and TRBJ1-2, with 8 bases identical to TRBD1. Germline CDR1 and CDR2: SEHNR and FQNEAQ (reference sequence). CDR3 length: 14 amino acids. J gave up 7 bases and V 4 bases, and 8 bases lay outside the gene matches. The CDR3 DNA sequence: TGTGCCAGCAGCTCAGGACAGGGATTATTTGGCTACACCTTC. It codes for CASSSGQGLFGYTF.

The V and J genes are TRBV7-9 and TRBJ1-2; 7 bases align to TRBD1. Germline V gene lookup returns CDR1 SEHNR and CDR2 FQNEAQ (reference sequence). V lost 2 bases, J lost 4 bases, and 10 bases stayed unmatched. The CDR3 consists of 16 residues. CDR3 in DNA: TGTGCCAGCAGCTTATGGCCGGCAGGGACAGTCTATGGCTACACCTTC. Amino acids: CASSLWPAGTVYGYTF.

This chain links TRBV12-3 or TRBV12-4 with TRBJ2-3; 10 bases are a match to TRBD2. This CDR3 has 14 residues. With 5 bases clipped from V and 4 bases from J, the junction kept 3 bases outside the gene matches. CDR3 sequence: CASSRAGGADTQYF. In nucleotides, the CDR3 is TGTGCCAGCAGTAGAGCGGGGGGGGCAGATACGCAGTATTTT.

This clonotype was recorded at least ten times. The gene calls are TRBV2 and TRBJ1-1, with a possible D match to TRBD1 (6 bases). V was trimmed by 6 bases and J by 1 base, leaving 9 bases between them. CDR1 and CDR2 from the germline V gene are SNHLY and FYNNEI. This CDR3 spans 13 amino acids. The CDR3 coding sequence is TGTGCCAGCAGCACGGACAGGAACACTGAAGCTTTCTTT. It codes for CASSTDRNTEAFF.

V and J are TRBV20-1 and TRBJ2-5; D possibly matches TRBD1 or TRBD2 (5 bases each). Deletions cut 5 bases from V and 5 bases from J, with 24 bases between. CDR1 and CDR2 (germline): DFQATT, SNEGSKA (reference sequence). The length of the CDR3 is 16 residues. The CDR3 nucleotides are TGCAGTGCTGGAGCCGACCCTGGGAGTAAGGGGGAGACCCAGTACTTC. Protein sequence: CSAGADPGSKGETQYF.